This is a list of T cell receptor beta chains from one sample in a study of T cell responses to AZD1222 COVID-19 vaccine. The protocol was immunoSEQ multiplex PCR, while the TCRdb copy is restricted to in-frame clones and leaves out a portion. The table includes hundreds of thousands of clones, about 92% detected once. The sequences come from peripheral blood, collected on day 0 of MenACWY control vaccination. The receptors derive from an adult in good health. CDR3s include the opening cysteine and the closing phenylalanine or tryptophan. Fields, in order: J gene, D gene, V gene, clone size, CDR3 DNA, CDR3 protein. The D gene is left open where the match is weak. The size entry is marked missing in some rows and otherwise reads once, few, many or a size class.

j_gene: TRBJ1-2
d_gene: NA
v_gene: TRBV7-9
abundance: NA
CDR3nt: TGTGCCAGCAGCTTAAGGGACTATGGCTACACCTTC
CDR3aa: CASSLRDYGYTF

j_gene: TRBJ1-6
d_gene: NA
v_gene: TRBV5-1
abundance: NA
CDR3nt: TGCGCCAGCAGCTTGGAAGGGTTCGGATCACCCCTCCACTTT
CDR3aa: CASSLEGFGSPLHF

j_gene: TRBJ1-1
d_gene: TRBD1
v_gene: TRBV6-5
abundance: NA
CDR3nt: TGTGCCAGTGACCGACAGGGCTTAAACACTGAAGCTTTCTTT
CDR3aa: CASDRQGLNTEAFF

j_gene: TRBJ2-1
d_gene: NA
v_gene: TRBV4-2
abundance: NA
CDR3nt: TGTGCCAGCAGCCAAGATGGGGGACTCCAAGAGCAGTTCTTC
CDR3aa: CASSQDGGLQEQFF

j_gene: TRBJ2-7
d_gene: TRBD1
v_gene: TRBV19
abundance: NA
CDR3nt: TGTGCCAGTAGTGAGACAGGGCTTACGCCCTACGAGCAGTACTTC
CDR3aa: CASSETGLTPYEQYF

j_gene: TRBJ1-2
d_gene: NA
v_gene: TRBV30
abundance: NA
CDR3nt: TGTGCCTGGAGTGTAAATGGGTATGGCTACACCTTC
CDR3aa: CAWSVNGYGYTF

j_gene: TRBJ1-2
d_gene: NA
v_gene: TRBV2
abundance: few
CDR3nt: TGTGCCAGCACACAGGTTCTCGGCTACACCTTC
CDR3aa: CASTQVLGYTF

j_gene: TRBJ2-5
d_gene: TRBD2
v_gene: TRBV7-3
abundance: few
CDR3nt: TGTGCCAGCAGCATCTCCGGGACGGGGGGGCGAGAGACCCAGTACTTC
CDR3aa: CASSISGTGGRETQYF

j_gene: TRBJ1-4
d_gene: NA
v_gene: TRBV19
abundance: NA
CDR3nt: TGTGCCAGTAGTATCCCGGTTGGGGGGAGAGATGAAAAACTGTTTTTT
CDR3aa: CASSIPVGGRDEKLFF

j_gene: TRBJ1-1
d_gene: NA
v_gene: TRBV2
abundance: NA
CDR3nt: TGTGCCAGCAGTGGGGAGAGCTGGAACACTGAAGCTTTCTTT
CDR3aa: CASSGESWNTEAFF

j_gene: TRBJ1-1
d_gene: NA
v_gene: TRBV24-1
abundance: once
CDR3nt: TGTGCCGCCAGGGGCCCTAACACTGAAGCTTTCTTT
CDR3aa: CAARGPNTEAFF

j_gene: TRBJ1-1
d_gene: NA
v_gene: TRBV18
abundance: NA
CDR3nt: TGTGCCAGCTCTCATAACCCGGACAGTGAAGCTTTCTTT
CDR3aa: CASSHNPDSEAFF

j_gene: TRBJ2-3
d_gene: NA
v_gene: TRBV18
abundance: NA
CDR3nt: TGTGCCAGCTCACAGTCCAGAACAGATACGCAGTATTTT
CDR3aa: CASSQSRTDTQYF

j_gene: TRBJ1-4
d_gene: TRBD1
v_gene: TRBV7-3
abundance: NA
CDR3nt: TGTGCCAGCAGCCCAGGGGGCGTCGGTGAAAAACTGTTTTTT
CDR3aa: CASSPGGVGEKLFF

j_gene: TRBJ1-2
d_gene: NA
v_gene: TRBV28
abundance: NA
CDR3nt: TGTGCCAGCAGTTTCCAAGGGGCTAACTATGGCTACACCTTC
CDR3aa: CASSFQGANYGYTF

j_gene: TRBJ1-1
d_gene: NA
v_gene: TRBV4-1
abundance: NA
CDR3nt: TGCGCCAGCAGTCGCGGTCCCTCGAACACTGAAGCTTTCTTT
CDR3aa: CASSRGPSNTEAFF

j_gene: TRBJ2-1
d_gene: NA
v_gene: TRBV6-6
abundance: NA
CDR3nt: TGTGCCAGCGCTGCGGGACGGCCCCTCGGGGAGCAGTTCTTC
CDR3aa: CASAAGRPLGEQFF

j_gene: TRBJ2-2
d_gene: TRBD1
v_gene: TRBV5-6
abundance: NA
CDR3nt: TGTGCCAGCAGCTCGCCGGGACAGGGAGGCACCGGGGAGCTGTTTTTT
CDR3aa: CASSSPGQGGTGELFF

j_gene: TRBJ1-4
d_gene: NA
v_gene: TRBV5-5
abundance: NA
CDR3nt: TGTGCCAGCAGCCCGGGGGGCACTAATGAAAAACTGTTTTTT
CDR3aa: CASSPGGTNEKLFF

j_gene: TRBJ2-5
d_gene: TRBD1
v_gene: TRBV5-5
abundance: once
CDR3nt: TGTGCCAGCAGCTGGGGACAGTCGGGAGAGACCCAGTACTTC
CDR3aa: CASSWGQSGETQYF

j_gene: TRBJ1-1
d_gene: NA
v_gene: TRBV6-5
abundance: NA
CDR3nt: TGTGCCAGCACCCTTGACAGGAGGAACACTGAAGCTTTCTTT
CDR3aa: CASTLDRRNTEAFF

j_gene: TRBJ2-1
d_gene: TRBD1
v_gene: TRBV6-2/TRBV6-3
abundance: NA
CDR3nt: TGTGCCAGCAGTTCGGCCAAGGGACAGGGTATGAATGAGCAGTTCTTC
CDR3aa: CASSSAKGQGMNEQFF

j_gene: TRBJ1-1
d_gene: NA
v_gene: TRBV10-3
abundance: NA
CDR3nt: TGTGCCATCAGTGGGGGGCTTAGCTCCCTTGAAGCTTTCTTT
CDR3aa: CAISGGLSSLEAFF

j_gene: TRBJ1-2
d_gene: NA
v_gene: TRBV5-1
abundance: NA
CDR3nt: TGCGCCAGCAGCGCCTTGGGCAGAAGTAACTATGGCTACACCTTC
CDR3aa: CASSALGRSNYGYTF

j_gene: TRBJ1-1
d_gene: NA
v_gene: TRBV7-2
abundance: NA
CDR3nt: TGTGCCAGCCGAGGACAGTTCGGCGGGAACACTGAAGCTTTCTTT
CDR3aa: CASRGQFGGNTEAFF

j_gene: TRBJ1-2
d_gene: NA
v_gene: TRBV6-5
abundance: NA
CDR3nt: TGTGCCAGCACCAGGACCCCAAACTATGGCTACACCTTC
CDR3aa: CASTRTPNYGYTF

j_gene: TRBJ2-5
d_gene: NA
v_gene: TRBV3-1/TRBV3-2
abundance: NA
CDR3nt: TGTGCCAGCAGCGCTCGACAGACCCAAGAGACCCAGTACTTC
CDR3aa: CASSARQTQETQYF

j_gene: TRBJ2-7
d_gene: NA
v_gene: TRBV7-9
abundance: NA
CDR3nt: TGTGCCAGCAGCTTACTTCGGTACGAGCAGTACTTC
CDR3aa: CASSLLRYEQYF

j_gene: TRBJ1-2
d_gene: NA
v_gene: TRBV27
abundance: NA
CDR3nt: TGTGCCAGCAGTTCACGGACTGCTAACTATGGCTACACCTTC
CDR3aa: CASSSRTANYGYTF

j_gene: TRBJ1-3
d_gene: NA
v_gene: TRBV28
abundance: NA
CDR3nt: TGTGCCAGCAGCCGAGGGGGGGCCACCATATATTTT
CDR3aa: CASSRGGATIYF

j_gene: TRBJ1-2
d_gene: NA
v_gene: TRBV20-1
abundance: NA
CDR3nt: TGCTGTGCGGACGGGGGGGGCTACACCTTC
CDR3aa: CCADGGGYTF

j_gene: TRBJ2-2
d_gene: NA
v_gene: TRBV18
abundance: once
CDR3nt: TGTGCCAGCTCACCACTTGGGGTCACCGGGGAGCTGTTTTTT
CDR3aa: CASSPLGVTGELFF

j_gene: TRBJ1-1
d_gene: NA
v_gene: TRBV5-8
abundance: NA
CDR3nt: TGTGCCAGCAGCTTAGAGGGCGCCGTCATGAACACTGAAGCTTTCTTT
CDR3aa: CASSLEGAVMNTEAFF

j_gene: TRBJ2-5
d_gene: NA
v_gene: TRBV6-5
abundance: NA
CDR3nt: TGTGCCAGCAGTTACTCGGGGGAGACCCAGTACTTC
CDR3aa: CASSYSGETQYF